The entry below gives a single T cell receptor beta chain sequence along with its context. In the study's own analysis: Nucleated cell number was recorded as an estimate derived from reference gene primer amplification. The method was immunoSEQ multiplex PCR; TCRdb's version includes in-frame clones alone and lacks a portion of them. The V and J calls and clone size come from that table; D and trimming were worked out from the DNA. The data show 200,000 to 250,000 clones, with roughly 80% seen just once and roughly 1.3% held by the top ten. The record originates from a study of blood T cell repertoires in COVID-19. Losses at the gene ends were 4 bases for V and 0 bases for J; bases not matched to a gene: 4. The germline V gene encodes CDR1 LGHDT and CDR2 YNNKEL (reference sequence). CDR3 length: 17 residues.

V and J are TRBV3-1 (or the pseudogene TRBV3-2) and TRBJ2-6, with 9 bases aligning to TRBD1. Sample: PBMCs or T cells enriched from blood (not recorded which). This clonotype originated in a middle-aged woman with acute COVID-19. The CDR3 sequence is CASSPDRGSSGANVLTF. The CDR3, as DNA: TGTGCCAGCAGCCCCGACAGGGGGTCCTCTGGGGCCAACGTCCTGACTTTC.